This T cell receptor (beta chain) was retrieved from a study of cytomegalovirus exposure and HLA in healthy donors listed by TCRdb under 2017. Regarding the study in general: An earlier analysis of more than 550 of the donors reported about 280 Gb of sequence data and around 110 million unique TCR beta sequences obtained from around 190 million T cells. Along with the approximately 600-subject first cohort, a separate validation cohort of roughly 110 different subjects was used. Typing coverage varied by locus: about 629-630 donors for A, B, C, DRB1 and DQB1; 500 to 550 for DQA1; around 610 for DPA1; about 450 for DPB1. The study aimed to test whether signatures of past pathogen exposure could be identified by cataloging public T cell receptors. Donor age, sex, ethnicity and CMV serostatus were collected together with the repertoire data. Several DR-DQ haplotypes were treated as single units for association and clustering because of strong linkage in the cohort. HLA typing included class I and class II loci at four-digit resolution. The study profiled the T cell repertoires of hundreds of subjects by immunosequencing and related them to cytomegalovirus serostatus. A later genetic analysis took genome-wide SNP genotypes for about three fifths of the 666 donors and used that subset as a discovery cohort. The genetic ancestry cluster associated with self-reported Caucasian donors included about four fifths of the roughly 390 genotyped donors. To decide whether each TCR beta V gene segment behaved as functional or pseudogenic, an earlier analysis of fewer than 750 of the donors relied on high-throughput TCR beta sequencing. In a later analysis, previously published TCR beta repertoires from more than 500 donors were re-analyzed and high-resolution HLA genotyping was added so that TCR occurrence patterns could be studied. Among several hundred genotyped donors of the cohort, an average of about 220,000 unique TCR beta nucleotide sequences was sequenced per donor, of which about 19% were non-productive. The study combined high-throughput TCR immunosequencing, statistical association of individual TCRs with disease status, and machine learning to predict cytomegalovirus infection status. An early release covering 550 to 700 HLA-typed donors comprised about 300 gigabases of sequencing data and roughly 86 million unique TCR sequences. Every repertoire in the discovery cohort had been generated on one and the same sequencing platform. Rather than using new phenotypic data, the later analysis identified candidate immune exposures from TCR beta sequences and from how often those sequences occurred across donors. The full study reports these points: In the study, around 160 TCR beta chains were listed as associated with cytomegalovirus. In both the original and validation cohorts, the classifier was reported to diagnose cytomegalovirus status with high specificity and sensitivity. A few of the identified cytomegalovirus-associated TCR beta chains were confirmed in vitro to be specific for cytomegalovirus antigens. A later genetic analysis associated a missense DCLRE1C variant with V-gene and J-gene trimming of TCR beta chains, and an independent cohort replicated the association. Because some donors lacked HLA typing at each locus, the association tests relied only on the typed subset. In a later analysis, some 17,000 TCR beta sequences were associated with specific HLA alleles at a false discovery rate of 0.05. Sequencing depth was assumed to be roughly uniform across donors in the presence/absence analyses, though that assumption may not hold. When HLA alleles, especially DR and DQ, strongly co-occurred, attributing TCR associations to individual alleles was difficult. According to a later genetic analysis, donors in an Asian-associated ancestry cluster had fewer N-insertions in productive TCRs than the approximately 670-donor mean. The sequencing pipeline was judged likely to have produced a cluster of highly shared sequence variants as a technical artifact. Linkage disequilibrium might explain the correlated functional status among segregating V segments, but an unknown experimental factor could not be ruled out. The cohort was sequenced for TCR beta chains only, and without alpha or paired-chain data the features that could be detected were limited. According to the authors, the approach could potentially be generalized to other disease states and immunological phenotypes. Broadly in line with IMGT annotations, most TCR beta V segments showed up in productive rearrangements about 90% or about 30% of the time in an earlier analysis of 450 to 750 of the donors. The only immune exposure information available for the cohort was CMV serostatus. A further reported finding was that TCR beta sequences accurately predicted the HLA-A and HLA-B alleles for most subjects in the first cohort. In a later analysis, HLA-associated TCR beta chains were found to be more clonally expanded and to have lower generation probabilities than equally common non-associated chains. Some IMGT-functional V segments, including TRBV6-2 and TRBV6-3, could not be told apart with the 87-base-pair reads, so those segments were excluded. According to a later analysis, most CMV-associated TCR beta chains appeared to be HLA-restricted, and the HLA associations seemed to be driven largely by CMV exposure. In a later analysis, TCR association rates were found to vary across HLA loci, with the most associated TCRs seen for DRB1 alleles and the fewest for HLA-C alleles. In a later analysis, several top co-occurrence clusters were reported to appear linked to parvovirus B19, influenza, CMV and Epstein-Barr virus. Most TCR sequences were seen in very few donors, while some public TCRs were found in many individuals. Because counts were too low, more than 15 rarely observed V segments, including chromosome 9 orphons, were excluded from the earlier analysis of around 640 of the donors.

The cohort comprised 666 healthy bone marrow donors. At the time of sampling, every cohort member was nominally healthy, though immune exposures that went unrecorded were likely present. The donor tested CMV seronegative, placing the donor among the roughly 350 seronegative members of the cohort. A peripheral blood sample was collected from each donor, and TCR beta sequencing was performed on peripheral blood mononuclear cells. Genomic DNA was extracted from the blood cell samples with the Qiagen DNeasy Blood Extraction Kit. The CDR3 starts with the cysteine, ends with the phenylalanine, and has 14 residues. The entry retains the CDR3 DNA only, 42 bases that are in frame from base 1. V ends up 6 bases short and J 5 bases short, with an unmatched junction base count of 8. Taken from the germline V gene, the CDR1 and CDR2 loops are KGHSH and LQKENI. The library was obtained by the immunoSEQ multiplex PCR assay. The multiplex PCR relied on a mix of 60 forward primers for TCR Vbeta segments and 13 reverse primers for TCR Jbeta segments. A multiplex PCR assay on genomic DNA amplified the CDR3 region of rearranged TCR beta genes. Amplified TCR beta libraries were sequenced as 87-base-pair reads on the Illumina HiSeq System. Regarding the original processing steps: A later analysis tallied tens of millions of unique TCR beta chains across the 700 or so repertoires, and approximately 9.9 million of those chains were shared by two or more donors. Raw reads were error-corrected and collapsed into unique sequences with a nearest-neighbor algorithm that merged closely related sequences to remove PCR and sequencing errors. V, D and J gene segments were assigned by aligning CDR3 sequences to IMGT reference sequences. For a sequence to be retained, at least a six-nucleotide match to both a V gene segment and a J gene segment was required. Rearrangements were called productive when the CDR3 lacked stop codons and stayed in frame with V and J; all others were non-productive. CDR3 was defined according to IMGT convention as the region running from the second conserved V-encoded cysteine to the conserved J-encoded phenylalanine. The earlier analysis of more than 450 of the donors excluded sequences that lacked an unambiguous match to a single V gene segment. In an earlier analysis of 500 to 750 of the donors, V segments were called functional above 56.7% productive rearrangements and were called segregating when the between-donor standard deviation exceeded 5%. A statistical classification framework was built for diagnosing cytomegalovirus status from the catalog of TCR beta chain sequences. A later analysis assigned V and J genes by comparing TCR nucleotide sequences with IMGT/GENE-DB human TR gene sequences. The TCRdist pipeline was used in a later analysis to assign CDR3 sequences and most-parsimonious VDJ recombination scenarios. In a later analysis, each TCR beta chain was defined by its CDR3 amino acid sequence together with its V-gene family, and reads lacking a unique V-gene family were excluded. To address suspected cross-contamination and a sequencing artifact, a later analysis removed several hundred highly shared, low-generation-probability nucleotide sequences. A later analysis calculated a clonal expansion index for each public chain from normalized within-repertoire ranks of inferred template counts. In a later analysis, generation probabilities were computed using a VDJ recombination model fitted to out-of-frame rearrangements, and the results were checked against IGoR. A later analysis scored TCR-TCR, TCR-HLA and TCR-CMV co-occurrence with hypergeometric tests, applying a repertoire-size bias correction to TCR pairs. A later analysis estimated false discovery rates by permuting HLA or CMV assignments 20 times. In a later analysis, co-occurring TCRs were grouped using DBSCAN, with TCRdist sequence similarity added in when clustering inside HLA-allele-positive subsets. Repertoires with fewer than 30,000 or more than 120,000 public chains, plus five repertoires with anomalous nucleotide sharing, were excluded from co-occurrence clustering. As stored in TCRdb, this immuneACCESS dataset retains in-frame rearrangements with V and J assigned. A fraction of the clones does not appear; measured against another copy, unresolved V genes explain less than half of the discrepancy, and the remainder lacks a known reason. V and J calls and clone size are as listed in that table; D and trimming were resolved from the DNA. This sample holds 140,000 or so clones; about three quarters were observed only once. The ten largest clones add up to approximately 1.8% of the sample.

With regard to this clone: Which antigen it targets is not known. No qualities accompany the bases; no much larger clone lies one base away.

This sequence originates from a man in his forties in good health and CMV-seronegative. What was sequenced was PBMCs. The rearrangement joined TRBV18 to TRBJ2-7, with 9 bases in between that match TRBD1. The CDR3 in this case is CASSPGQGMNEQYF. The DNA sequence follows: TGTGCCAGCTCTCCTGGACAGGGGATGAACGAGCAGTACTTC.